These T cell receptor beta chains were read from a single sample in a study of cytomegalovirus exposure and HLA in healthy donors. The table came from immunoSEQ multiplex PCR; TCRdb's copy has only in-frame clones and leaves some out. The sample shows some 150,000 clones, 75% to 85% of them seen only once. Sequenced input: PBMCs. The receptors derive from a female donor in good health and CMV-seropositive. The CDR3 runs from the conserved cysteine through the conserved F or W. The order of the fields is J gene, clone size, V gene, D gene, CDR3 protein, CDR3 DNA. The D gene is left open where the match is weak. Part of the rows lack a size; the others show once, few, many or a class for expanded clones.

>TRBJ2-4|NA|TRBV12-5|NA
CASGEGLAKNIQYF
TGTGCTAGTGGGGAGGGGCTAGCCAAAAACATTCAGTACTTC
>TRBJ1-5|NA|TRBV6-6|TRBD1
CASSPTGATQPQHF
TGTGCCAGCAGCCCAACAGGGGCAACTCAGCCCCAGCATTTT
>TRBJ1-5|few|TRBV6-1|TRBD1
CASSGLQGGPQHF
TGTGCCAGCAGTGGGTTACAGGGGGGGCCCCAGCATTTT
>TRBJ2-5|NA|TRBV29-1|NA
CSVEDGGGFQETQYF
TGCAGCGTTGAAGATGGGGGGGGCTTCCAAGAGACCCAGTACTTC
>TRBJ1-3|NA|TRBV5-1|TRBD1
CASSSGTVRNTIYF
TGCGCCAGCAGTTCCGGGACAGTGAGAAACACCATATATTTT
>TRBJ1-1|few|TRBV5-6|TRBD1
CASSLGQGVFTEAFF
TGTGCCAGCAGCTTGGGGCAGGGGGTGTTCACTGAAGCTTTCTTT
>TRBJ2-7|NA|TRBV5-4|TRBD2
CASSSEPGLGREQYF
TGTGCCAGCAGCTCAGAACCGGGACTAGGTCGAGAGCAGTACTTC
>TRBJ2-7|NA|TRBV5-4|NA
CASRDQGTPYEQYF
TGTGCCAGCAGAGATCAGGGGACCCCCTACGAGCAGTACTTC
>TRBJ1-2|NA|TRBV10-3|TRBD1
CAISEFGTGGKEHGYTF
TGTGCCATCAGTGAGTTTGGGACAGGGGGCAAAGAGCATGGCTACACCTTC
>TRBJ2-2|NA|TRBV5-1|NA
CASSQNTGELFF
TGCGCCAGCAGCCAAAACACCGGGGAGCTGTTTTTT
>TRBJ1-2|NA|TRBV30|TRBD1
CAWMYLSGGIRGYTF
TGTGCCTGGATGTATTTGTCAGGGGGCATTAGGGGCTACACCTTC
>TRBJ1-6|few|TRBV9|NA
CASSVTTGGVASPLHF
TGTGCCAGCAGCGTAACTACTGGGGGGGTTGCTTCACCCCTCCACTTT
>TRBJ2-7|NA|TRBV19|TRBD2
CASSTQPGLAGYEQYF
TGTGCCAGTAGTACGCAACCGGGACTAGCTGGGTACGAGCAGTACTTC
>TRBJ2-4|NA|TRBV5-4|NA
CASSLTGRGENIQYF
TGTGCCAGCAGCTTGACAGGGCGAGGTGAAAACATTCAGTACTTC
>TRBJ2-7|NA|TRBV5-4|NA
CASGASYEQYF
TGTGCCAGCGGGGCATCCTACGAGCAGTACTTC
>TRBJ2-3|once|TRBV27|NA
CASSFSAQTDTQYF
TGTGCCAGCAGTTTTTCAGCGCAGACAGATACGCAGTATTTT
>TRBJ1-1|NA|TRBV7-3|NA
CASSFRGNTEAFF
TGTGCCAGCAGCTTCAGGGGGAACACTGAAGCTTTCTTT
>TRBJ1-1|NA|TRBV28|NA
CAGFGRGESSEAFF
TGTGCCGGTTTTGGGCGGGGGGAGAGCAGTGAAGCTTTCTTT
>TRBJ1-2|few|TRBV5-4|NA
CASSLGGESGYGYTF
TGTGCCAGCAGCTTGGGGGGGGAGTCGGGCTATGGCTACACCTTC
>TRBJ2-5|NA|TRBV20-1|NA
CSASEAETQYF
TGCAGTGCTAGTGAGGCCGAGACCCAGTACTTC
>TRBJ2-1|NA|TRBV5-1|NA
CASSLVLASNEQFF
TGCGCCAGCAGCTTGGTCCTAGCTTCGAATGAGCAGTTCTTC
>TRBJ1-3|NA|TRBV15|TRBD1
CATSRDVRTGSGNTIYF
TGTGCCACCAGCAGAGACGTCCGGACAGGCTCTGGAAACACCATATATTTT
>TRBJ1-4|NA|TRBV7-6|TRBD1
CASSPLGTANEKLFF
TGTGCCAGCAGCCCCTTGGGGACAGCTAATGAAAAACTGTTTTTT
>TRBJ2-7|NA|TRBV28|TRBD1
CASSFGGTGGYEQYF
TGTGCCAGCAGTTTCGGCGGGACAGGGGGTTACGAGCAGTACTTC
>TRBJ2-1|NA|TRBV5-1|NA
CASSLDIAYNEQFF
TGCGCCAGCAGCTTGGATATAGCCTACAATGAGCAGTTCTTC
>TRBJ1-2|NA|TRBV5-6|TRBD1
CASSAYGQGWGYTF
TGTGCCAGCAGCGCGTACGGACAGGGATGGGGCTACACCTTC
>TRBJ1-3|NA|TRBV5-1|NA
CASSPLDSSSGNTIYF
TGCGCCAGCAGCCCCCTCGACAGTAGCTCTGGAAACACCATATATTTT
>TRBJ2-3|NA|TRBV7-2|NA
CASSPQRITDTQYF
TGTGCCAGCAGCCCCCAGCGGATCACAGATACGCAGTATTTT
>TRBJ2-3|once|TRBV9|NA
CASSGGGGSTDTQYF
TGTGCCAGCAGCGGGGGGGGCGGCAGCACAGATACGCAGTATTTT
>TRBJ2-3|NA|TRBV15|TRBD2
CATSTSTSTDFKDTQYF
TGTGCCACCAGCACCTCGACTAGCACAGACTTCAAAGATACGCAGTATTTT
>TRBJ1-2|NA|TRBV2|TRBD1
CASSEGQGHGYTF
TGTGCCAGCAGCGAAGGACAGGGGCATGGCTACACCTTC
>TRBJ1-1|NA|TRBV2|NA
CASSLDTTEAFF
TGTGCCAGCAGTCTGGACACTACTGAAGCTTTCTTT
>TRBJ2-1|NA|TRBV5-5|NA
CASSLPGIKFF
TGTGCCAGCAGCTTGCCCGGGATTAAGTTCTTC
>TRBJ2-1|few|TRBV7-3|TRBD1
CSSSKGQATYNEQFF
TGTTCCAGCAGCAAGGGACAGGCTACCTACAATGAGCAGTTCTTC
>TRBJ1-3|NA|TRBV19|TRBD1
CASSTPGTGAYTIYF
TGTGCCAGTAGTACCCCCGGGACAGGGGCTTACACCATATATTTT
>TRBJ2-3|NA|TRBV6-6|TRBD2
CASIRDSGGGTDTQYF
TGTGCCAGCATTAGGGACAGCGGGGGGGGCACAGATACGCAGTATTTT
>TRBJ1-4|few|TRBV28|TRBD1
CASRRDRVNEKLFF
TGTGCCAGCAGGAGAGACAGGGTAAATGAAAAACTGTTTTTT